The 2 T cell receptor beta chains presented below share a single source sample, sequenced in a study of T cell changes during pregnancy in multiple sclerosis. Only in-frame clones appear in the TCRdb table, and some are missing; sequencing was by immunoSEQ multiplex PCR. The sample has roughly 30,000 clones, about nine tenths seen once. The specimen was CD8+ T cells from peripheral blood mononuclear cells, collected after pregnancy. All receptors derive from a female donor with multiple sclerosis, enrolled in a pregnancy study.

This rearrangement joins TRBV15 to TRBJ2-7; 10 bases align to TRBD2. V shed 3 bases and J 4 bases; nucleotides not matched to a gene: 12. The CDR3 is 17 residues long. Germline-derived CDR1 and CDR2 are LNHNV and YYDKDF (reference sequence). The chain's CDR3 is CATSSSAEREGWYEQYF. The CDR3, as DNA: TGTGCCACCAGCAGTAGCGCCGAGCGGGAGGGGTGGTACGAGCAGTACTTC.

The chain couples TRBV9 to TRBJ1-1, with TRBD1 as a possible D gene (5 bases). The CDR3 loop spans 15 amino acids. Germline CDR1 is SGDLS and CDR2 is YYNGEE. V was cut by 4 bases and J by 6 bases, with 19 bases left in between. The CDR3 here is CASSLSEGEFAEAFF. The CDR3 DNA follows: TGTGCCAGCAGCCTTTCTGAAGGGGAATTCGCTGAAGCTTTCTTT.